This entry features one T cell receptor beta chain sequence. V was shortened by 6 bases and J by 2 bases, with 11 bases between the two germline ends. Looked up from germline, CDR1 is MNHNS and CDR2 is SASEGT. This CDR3 region has 13 residues. This entry comes from a study of technical replicates of blood from several donors. This table comes from immunoSEQ multiplex PCR, and its TCRdb copy is limited to in-frame clones, with some not included. The data contain 100,000 or so clones, 95% to 97% of them singletons. Sequenced sample: T cells isolated from PBMCs. The V gene is TRBV6-1, the J gene TRBJ2-7; D might be TRBD2 (6 bases). The origin of this receptor is a human donor in good health. DNA for the CDR3: TGTGCCAGCAGACCGGGGACTCCCTACGAGCAGTACTTC. Amino acids: CASRPGTPYEQYF.